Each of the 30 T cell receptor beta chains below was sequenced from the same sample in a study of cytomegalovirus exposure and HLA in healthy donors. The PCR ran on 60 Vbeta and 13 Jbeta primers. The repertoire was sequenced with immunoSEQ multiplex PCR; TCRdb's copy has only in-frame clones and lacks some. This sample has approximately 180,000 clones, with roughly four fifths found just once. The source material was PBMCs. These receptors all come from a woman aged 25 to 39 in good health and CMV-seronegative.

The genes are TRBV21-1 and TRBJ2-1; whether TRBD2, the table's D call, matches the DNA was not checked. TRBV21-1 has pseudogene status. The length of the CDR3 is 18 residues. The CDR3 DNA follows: TGTGCCAGCAGCAAAGCGCTAACTAGCGGGGGGAGTTACAATGAGCAGTTCTTC. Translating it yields CASSKALTSGGSYNEQFF.

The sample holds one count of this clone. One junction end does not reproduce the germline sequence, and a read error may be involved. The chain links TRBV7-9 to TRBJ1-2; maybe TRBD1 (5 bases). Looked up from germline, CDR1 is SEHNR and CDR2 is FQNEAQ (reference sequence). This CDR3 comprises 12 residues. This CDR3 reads CSSSPGGDGYTF. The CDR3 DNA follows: TGTTCCAGCAGCCCGGGGGGAGATGGCTACACCTTC.

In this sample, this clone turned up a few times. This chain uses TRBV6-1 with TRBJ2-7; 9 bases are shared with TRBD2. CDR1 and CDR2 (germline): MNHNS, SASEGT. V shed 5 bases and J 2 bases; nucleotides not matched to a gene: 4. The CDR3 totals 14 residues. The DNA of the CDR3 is TGTGCCAGCAGTACGGCGGGAGGGACCTACGAGCAGTACTTC. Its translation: CASSTAGGTYEQYF.

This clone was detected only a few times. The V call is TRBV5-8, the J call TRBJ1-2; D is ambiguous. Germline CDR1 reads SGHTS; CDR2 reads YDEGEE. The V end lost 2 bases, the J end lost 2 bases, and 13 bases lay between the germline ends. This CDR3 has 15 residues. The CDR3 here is CASSFSTPRNYGYTF. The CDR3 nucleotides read TGTGCCAGCAGCTTCTCGACACCAAGGAACTATGGCTACACCTTC.

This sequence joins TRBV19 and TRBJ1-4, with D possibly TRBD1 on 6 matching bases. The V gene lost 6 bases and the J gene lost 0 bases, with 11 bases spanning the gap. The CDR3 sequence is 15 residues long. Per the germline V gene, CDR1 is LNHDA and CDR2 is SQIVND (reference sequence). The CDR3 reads CASRTGDSTNEKLFF. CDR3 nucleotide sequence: TGTGCCAGTAGGACAGGTGACTCAACTAATGAAAAACTGTTTTTT.

DNA of the CDR3: TGTGCCAGCAGTTCGGGGTACGAGCAGTACTTC. The encoded protein is CASSSGYEQYF. This chain links TRBV27 with TRBJ2-7; D perhaps matches TRBD2 (5 bases). Looked up from germline, CDR1 is MNHEY and CDR2 is SMNVEV (reference sequence). The CDR3 spans 11 residues. Deletions cut 4 bases from V and 4 bases from J, with 5 bases between.

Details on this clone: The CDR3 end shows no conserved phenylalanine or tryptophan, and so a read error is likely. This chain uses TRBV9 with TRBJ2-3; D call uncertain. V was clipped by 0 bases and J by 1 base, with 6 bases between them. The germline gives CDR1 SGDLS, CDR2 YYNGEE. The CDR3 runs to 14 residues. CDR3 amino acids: CASSVVSGTDTQYL. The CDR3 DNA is TGTGCCAGCAGCGTAGTGAGCGGCACAGATACGCAGTATCTT.

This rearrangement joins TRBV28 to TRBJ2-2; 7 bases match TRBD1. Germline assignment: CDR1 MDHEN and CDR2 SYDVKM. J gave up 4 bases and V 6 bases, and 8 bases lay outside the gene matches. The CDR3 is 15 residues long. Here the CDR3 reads CASRRGDRVTGELFF. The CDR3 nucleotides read TGTGCCAGCAGGCGCGGTGACAGGGTCACCGGGGAGCTGTTTTTT.

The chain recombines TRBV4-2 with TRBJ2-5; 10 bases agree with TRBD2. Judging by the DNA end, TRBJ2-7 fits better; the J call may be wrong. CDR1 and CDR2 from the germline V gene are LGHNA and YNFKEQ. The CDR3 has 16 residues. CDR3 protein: CASSQDSSGGAYEQYF. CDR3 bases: TGTGCCAGCAGCCAAGATTCTAGCGGGGGAGCCTACGAGCAGTACTTC.

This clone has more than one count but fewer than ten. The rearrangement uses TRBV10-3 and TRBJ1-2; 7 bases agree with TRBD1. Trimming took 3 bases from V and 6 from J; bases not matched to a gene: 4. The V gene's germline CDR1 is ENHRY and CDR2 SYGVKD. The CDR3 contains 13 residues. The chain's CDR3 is CAISDLQGDGYTF. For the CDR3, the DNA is TGTGCCATCAGTGATCTTCAGGGGGATGGCTACACCTTC.

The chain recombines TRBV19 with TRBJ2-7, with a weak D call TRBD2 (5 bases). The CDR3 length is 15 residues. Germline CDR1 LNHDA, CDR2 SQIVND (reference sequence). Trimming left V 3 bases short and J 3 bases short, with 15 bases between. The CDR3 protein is CASSIGFSGYYEQYF. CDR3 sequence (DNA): TGTGCCAGTAGTATTGGTTTTTCGGGGTACTACGAGCAGTACTTC.

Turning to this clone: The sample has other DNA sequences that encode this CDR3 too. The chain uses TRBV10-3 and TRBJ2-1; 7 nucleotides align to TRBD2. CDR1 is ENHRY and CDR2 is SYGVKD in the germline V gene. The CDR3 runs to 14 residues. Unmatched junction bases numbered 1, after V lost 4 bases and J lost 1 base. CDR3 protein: CAISVGGSYNEQFF. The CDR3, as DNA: TGTGCCATCAGTGTGGGGGGGTCCTACAATGAGCAGTTCTTC.

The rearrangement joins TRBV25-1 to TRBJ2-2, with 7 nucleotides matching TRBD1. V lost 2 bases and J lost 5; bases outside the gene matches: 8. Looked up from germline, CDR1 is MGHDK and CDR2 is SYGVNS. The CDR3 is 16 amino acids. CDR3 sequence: CASSEVGRGYTGELFF. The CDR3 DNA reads TGTGCCAGCAGTGAAGTTGGCAGGGGGTATACCGGGGAGCTGTTTTTT.

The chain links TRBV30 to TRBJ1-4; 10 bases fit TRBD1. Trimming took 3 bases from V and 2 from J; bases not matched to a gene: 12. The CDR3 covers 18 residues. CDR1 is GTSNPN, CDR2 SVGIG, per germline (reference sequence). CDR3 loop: CAWSGTGTGAPTNEKLFF. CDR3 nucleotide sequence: TGTGCCTGGAGCGGAACCGGGACAGGGGCTCCGACTAATGAAAAACTGTTTTTT. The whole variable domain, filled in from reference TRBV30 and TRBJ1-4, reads SQTIHQWPATLVQPVGSPLSLECTVEGTSNPNLYWYRQAAGRGLQLLFYSVGIGQISSEVPQNLSASRPQDRQFILSSKKLLLSDSGFYLCAWSGTGTGAPTNEKLFFGSGTQLSVL.

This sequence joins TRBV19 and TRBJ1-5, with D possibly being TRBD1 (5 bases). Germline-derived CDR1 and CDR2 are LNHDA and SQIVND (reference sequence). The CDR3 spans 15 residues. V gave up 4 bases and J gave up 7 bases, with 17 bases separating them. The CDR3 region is CASSTTGGGRQPQHF. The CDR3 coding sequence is TGTGCCAGTAGTACAACGGGGGGGGGTCGGCAGCCCCAGCATTTT.

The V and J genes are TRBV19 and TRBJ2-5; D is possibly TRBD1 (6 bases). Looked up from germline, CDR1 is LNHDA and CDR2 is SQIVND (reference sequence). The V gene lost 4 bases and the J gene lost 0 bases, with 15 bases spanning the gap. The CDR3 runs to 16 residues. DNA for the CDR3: TGTGCCAGTAGTAGGGGGACCGGGGACAACCAAGAGACCCAGTACTTC. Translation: CASSRGTGDNQETQYF.

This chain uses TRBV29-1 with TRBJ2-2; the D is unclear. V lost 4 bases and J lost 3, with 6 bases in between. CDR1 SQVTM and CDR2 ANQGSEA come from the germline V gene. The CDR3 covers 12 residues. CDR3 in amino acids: CSVGWHTGELFF. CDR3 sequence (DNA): TGCAGCGTTGGATGGCACACCGGGGAGCTGTTTTTT.

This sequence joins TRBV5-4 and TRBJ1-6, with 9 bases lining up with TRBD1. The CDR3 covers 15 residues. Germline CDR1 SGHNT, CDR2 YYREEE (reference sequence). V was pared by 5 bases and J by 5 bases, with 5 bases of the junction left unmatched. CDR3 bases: TGTGCCAGCAGTGAGGGACAGGGAAATAATTCACCCCTCCACTTT. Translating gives CASSEGQGNNSPLHF.

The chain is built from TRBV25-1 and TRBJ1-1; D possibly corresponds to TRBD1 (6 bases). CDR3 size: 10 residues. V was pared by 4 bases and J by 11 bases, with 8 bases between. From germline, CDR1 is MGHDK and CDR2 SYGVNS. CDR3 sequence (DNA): TGTGCCAGCAGTGCAGACAGGGCTTTCTTT. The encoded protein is CASSADRAFF.

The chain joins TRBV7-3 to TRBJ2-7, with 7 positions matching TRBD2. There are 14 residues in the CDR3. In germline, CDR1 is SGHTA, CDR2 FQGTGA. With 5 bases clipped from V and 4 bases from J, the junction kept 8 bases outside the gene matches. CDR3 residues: CASSPSGTLYEQYF. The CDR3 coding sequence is TGTGCCAGCAGCCCCAGCGGGACCCTTTACGAGCAGTACTTC. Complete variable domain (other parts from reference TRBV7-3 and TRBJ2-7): GAGVSQTPSNKVTEKGKYVELRCDPISGHTALYWYRQSLGQGPEFLIYFQGTGAADDSGLPNDRFFAVRPEGSVSTLKIQRTERGDSAVYLCASSPSGTLYEQYFGPGTRLTVT.

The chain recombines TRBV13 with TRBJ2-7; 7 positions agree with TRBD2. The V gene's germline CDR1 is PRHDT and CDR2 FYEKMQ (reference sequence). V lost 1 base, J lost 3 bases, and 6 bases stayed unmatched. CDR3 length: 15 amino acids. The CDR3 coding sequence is TGTGCCAGCAGCTTAGTAAGCGGGGAAGGCTACGAGCAGTACTTC. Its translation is CASSLVSGEGYEQYF.

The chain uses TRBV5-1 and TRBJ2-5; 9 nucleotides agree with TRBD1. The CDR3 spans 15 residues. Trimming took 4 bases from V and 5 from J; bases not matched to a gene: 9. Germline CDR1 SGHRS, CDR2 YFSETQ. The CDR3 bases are TGCGCCAGCAGCCCCGGGACAGGGACCTTCGAGACCCAGTACTTC. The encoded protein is CASSPGTGTFETQYF.

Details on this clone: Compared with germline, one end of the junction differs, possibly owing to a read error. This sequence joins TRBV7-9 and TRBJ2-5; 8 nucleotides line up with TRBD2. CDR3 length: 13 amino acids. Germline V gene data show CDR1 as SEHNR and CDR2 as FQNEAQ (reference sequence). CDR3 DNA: TGTTCCAGCAGCTTTAGCGGGGCAGAGACCCAGTACTTC. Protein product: CSSSFSGAETQYF.

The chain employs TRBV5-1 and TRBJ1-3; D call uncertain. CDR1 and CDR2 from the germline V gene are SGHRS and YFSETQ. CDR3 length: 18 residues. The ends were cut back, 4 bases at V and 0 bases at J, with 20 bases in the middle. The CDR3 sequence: CASSQRILESRSGNTIYF. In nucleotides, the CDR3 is TGCGCCAGCAGCCAGAGAATTTTGGAGAGCCGCTCTGGAAACACCATATATTTT.

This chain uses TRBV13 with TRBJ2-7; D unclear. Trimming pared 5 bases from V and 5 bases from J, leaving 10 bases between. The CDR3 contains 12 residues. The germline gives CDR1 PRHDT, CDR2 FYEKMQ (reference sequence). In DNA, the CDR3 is TGTGCCAGCAGCCCCCTACTCGACGAGCAGTACTTC. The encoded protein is CASSPLLDEQYF.

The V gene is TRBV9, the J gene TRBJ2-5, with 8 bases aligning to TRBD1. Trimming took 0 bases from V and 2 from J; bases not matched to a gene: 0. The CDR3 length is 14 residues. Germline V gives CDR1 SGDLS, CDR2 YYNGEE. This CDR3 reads CASSVDRGQETQYF. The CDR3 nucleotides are TGTGCCAGCAGCGTAGACAGGGGGCAAGAGACCCAGTACTTC.

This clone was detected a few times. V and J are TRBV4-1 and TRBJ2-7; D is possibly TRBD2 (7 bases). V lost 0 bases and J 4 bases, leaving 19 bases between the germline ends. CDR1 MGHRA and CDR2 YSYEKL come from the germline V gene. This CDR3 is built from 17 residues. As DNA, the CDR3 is TGCGCCAGCAGCCAAGATGTCAGCGGCGGGGGCCCTTACGAGCAGTACTTC. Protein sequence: CASSQDVSGGGPYEQYF.

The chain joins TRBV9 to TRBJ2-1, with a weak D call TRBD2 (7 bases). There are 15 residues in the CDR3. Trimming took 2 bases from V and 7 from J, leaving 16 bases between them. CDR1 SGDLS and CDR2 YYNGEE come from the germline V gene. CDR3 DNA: TGTGCCAGCAGCGTTCGGTGGGGGGGCTTGAATGAGCAGTTCTTC. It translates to CASSVRWGGLNEQFF.

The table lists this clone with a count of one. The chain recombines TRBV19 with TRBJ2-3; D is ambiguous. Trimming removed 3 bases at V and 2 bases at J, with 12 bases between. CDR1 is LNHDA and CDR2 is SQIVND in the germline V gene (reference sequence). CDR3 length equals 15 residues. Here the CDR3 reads CASSMRRSVTDTQYF. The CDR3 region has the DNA TGTGCCAGTAGTATGAGGCGGAGCGTCACAGATACGCAGTATTTT. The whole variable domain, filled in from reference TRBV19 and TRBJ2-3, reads DGGITQSPKYLFRKEGQNVTLSCEQNLNHDAMYWYRQDPGQGLRLIYYSQIVNDFQKGDIAEGYSVSREKKESFPLTVTSAQKNPTAFYLCASSMRRSVTDTQYFGPGTRLTVL.

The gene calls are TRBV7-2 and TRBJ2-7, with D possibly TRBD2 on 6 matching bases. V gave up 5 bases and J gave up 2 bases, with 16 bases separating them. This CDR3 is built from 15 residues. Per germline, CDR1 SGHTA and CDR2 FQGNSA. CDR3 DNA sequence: TGTGCCAGCAGCCAGAATAGCGGCCACCCCTACGAGCAGTACTTC. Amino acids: CASSQNSGHPYEQYF.